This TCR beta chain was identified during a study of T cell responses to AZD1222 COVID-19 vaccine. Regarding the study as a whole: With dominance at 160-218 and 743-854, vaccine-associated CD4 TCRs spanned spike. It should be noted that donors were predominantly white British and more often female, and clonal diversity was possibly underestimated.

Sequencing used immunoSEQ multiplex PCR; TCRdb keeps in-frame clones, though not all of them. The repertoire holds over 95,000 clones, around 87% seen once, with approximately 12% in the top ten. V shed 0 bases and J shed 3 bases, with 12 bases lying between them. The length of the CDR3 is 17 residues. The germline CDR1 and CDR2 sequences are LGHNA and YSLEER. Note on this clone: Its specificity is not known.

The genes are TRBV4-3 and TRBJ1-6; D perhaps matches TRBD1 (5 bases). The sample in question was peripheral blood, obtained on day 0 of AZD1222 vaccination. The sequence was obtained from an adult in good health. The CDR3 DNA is TGCGCCAGCAGCCAAGAGGCCAGGGTAAACTATAATTCACCCCTCCACTTT. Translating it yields CASSQEARVNYNSPLHF.